This record looks at one T cell receptor beta chain sequence and its context. What it binds is unknown. All donors qualified as healthy HIV-negative adults and had experienced no recent acute infections or vaccinations. There were only Caucasian adults among the donors, and all lived in Nashville, Tennessee. Over several immunoSEQ plates, each subset's genomic DNA was distributed in even portions. The table came from immunoSEQ multiplex PCR; TCRdb's copy has only in-frame clones and leaves some out. Of 450,000 to 500,000 clones in the sample, over 70% were seen once. These data are taken from a study of shared clonotypes between healthy human individuals. Broader study findings: Sampling covered blood only; tissue repertoires likely differ.

CDR1 SGDLS and CDR2 YYNGEE come from the germline V gene. The CDR3 runs to 14 residues. Trimming removed 4 bases at V and 8 bases at J, with 15 bases between. The sequenced sample consisted of PBMCs. V gene TRBV9 combines with J gene TRBJ1-4; the D gene is possibly TRBD1 (5 bases). This receptor was taken from a woman aged 40 to 50 in good health. Some clones in this sample may be carry-over from other donors' samples. CDR3 protein: CASSPDPGGEKLFF. As DNA, the CDR3 is TGTGCCAGCAGCCCAGACCCGGGGGGGGAAAAACTGTTTTTT.